This entry is about one T cell receptor beta chain. These data belong to a study of CD8+CD57+ T cells in acquired aplastic anemia. Study context: Sorted CD4+ and CD8+ cells gave an average of about 3 ug of DNA.

For sequencing, patients were chosen who had shown expansion of CD8+CD57+ cells by flow cytometry. Genomic DNA, serving as template, underwent TCR beta VDJ and CDR3 profiling. TCRdb re-called the reads through MiXCR, storing one row per CDR3 protein. Of roughly 250,000 distinct CDR3 sequences in the sample, around 43% were seen once. V lost 4 bases, J lost 2 bases, and 16 bases lay in between. Germline CDR1 and CDR2: KGHDR and SFDVKD. The CDR3 spans 17 residues. The chain employs TRBV24-1 and TRBJ2-2; D may be TRBD1 (6 bases). The receptor comes from a human donor with aplastic anemia. The sequencing sample was made of sorted CD4+, CD8+, or CD8+CD57+ T cells (not recorded which) from PBMCs. CDR3 loop: CATSDPRGAGNTGELFF. In DNA form, the CDR3 reads TGTGCCACCAGTGACCCCAGGGGCGCAGGTAACACCGGGGAGCTGTTTTTT.